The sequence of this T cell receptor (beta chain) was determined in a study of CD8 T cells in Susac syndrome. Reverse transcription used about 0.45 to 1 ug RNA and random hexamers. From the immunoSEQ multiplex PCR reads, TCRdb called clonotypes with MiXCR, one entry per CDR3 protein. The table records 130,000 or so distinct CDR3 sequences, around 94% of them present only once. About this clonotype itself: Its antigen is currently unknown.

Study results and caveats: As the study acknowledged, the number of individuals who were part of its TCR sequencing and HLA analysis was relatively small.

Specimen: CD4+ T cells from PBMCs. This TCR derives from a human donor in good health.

The CDR3 protein is CASSSHSGPVGDTQYF. DNA of the CDR3: TGTGCCAGCAGCTCTCATAGCGGGCCGGTGGGAGATACGCAGTATTTT. The V gene is TRBV14, the J gene TRBJ2-3; 7 nucleotides align to TRBD2. Trimming removed 5 bases from V and 5 bases from J; junction bases left unmatched: 13. Germline CDR1 and CDR2: SGHDN and FVKESK. The length of the CDR3 is 16 residues.